One sample yielded the 23 T cell receptor beta chains listed below, sequenced in a study of blood T cell repertoires in COVID-19. Sequencing was performed with immunoSEQ multiplex PCR; in TCRdb, only in-frame clones are kept and a portion is missing. The repertoire holds roughly 90,000 clones, around 89% seen once, with about 2.5% in the top ten. The material sequenced was peripheral blood. The source of these receptors is a man aged 45-65 years with COVID-19, enrolled during active disease.

The V gene is TRBV18, the J gene TRBJ2-1; possible D gene TRBD1, 6 bases. The CDR3 has 16 amino acids. Germline CDR1 and CDR2: KGHSH and LQKENI. V was clipped by 1 base and J by 6 bases, with 16 bases between them. This chain's CDR3 is CASSPLVLGTSNEQFF. CDR3 nucleotide sequence: TGTGCCAGCTCACCACTTGTTCTTGGGACAAGCAATGAGCAGTTCTTC.

The chain couples TRBV24-1 to TRBJ2-2; 10 bases fit TRBD2. Per the germline V gene, CDR1 is KGHDR and CDR2 is SFDVKD. V lost 6 bases to trimming and J lost 1 base; unmatched junction nucleotides: 1. The CDR3 sequence is 15 residues long. CDR3 DNA sequence: TGTGCCACCAGTCGGACTAGCGGGAACACCGGGGAGCTGTTTTTT. Translating gives CATSRTSGNTGELFF.

The chain carries TRBV30 and TRBJ1-2, with a tentative D call TRBD1 (6 bases). From germline, CDR1 is GTSNPN and CDR2 SVGIG (reference sequence). Trimming pared 3 bases from V and 8 bases from J, leaving 13 bases between. The CDR3 extends over 12 amino acids. CDR3 sequence reads: CAWRLNRDGYTF. In DNA form, the CDR3 reads TGTGCCTGGAGACTGAACAGGGACGGCTACACCTTC.

The genes are TRBV4-3 and TRBJ2-2; D is ambiguous. The CDR3 has 16 amino acids. The V and J ends lost 4 bases and 0 bases respectively, with 12 bases between them. Germline V gene data show CDR1 as LGHNA and CDR2 as YSLEER. The CDR3 DNA sequence: TGCGCCAGCAGCCTTAGTTCTGCTACGAACACCGGGGAGCTGTTTTTT. Translation gives CASSLSSATNTGELFF.

The V call is TRBV7-2, the J call TRBJ1-1; no clear D gene. V was clipped by 0 bases and J by 6 bases, with 8 bases between them. The CDR3 covers 13 residues. In germline, CDR1 is SGHTA, CDR2 FQGNSA. CDR3 bases: TGTGCCAGCAGCTTAGCGGTGGAGGCTGAAGCTTTCTTT. Translated, it gives CASSLAVEAEAFF.

The V call is TRBV5-1, the J call TRBJ1-5; no firm D call. This CDR3 contains 16 residues. V gave up 1 base and J gave up 0 bases, with 11 bases separating them. Germline loops: CDR1 SGHRS, CDR2 YFSETQ. The CDR3 DNA sequence: TGCGCCAGCAGCTTGCAATACAGAAGTAGCAATCAGCCCCAGCATTTT. Protein product: CASSLQYRSSNQPQHF. Together with reference TRBV5-1 and TRBJ1-5, the CDR3 gives the full variable domain: KAGVTQTPRYLIKTRGQQVTLSCSPISGHRSVSWYQQTPGQGLQFLFEYFSETQRNKGNFPGRFSGRQFSNSRSEMNVSTLELGDSALYLCASSLQYRSSNQPQHFGDGTRLSIL.

The genes are TRBV11-2 and TRBJ1-6; D is uncertain. CDR3 length: 18 amino acids. V lost 5 bases and J 1 base, leaving 18 bases between the germline ends. Germline V lookup: CDR1 SGHAT, CDR2 FQNNGV. As DNA, the CDR3 is TGTGCCAGCAGCCCAACAGAGTTTCTTAGGTCCTATAATTCACCCCTCCACTTT. This translates into CASSPTEFLRSYNSPLHF. The full variable domain, its missing parts supplied by reference TRBV11-2 and TRBJ1-6, is EAGVAQSPRYKIIEKRQSVAFWCNPISGHATLYWYQQILGQGPKLLIQFQNNGVVDDSQLPKDRFSAERLKGVDSTLKIQPAKLEDSAVYLCASSPTEFLRSYNSPLHFGNGTRLTVT.

In its sample, this clone was seen once. V gene TRBV11-3 combines with J gene TRBJ2-1, with D perhaps matching TRBD2 (6 bases). V lost 3 bases and J 8 bases, leaving 17 bases between the germline ends. The CDR3 is made up of 15 amino acids. Germline-derived CDR1 and CDR2 are SGHNT and YENEEA. CDR3: CASSFSGTLLHEQFF. The CDR3 region has the DNA TGTGCCAGCAGCTTTTCCGGGACTCTACTACATGAGCAGTTCTTC. Variable domain in full (rest from reference TRBV11-3 and TRBJ2-1): EAGVVQSPRYKIIEKKQPVAFWCNPISGHNTLYWYLQNLGQGPELLIRYENEEAVDDSQLPKDRFSAERLKGVDSTLKIQPAELGDSAVYLCASSFSGTLLHEQFFGPGTRLTVL.

This chain uses TRBV19 with TRBJ2-7; D call uncertain. The CDR3 contains 13 residues. V gave up 5 bases and J gave up 4 bases, with 12 bases separating them. Per the germline V gene, CDR1 is LNHDA and CDR2 is SQIVND (reference sequence). Written as DNA, the CDR3 is TGTGCCAGTAGTCCTCTAAACTCGTACGAGCAGTACTTC. Encoded protein: CASSPLNSYEQYF.

The rearrangement links TRBV19 to TRBJ1-6, with D maybe TRBD1 (5 bases). The CDR3 is 16 residues long. Per germline, CDR1 LNHDA and CDR2 SQIVND (reference sequence). V lost 7 bases and J lost 3, with 16 bases in between. CDR3 in amino acids: CASKFPGTDYNSPLHF. Written as DNA, the CDR3 is TGTGCCAGTAAATTTCCCGGGACTGACTATAATTCACCCCTCCACTTT.

The chain links TRBV6-5 to TRBJ1-1; no firm D call. Trimming removed 6 bases from V and 3 bases from J, with 11 bases in between. Germline CDR1 and CDR2: MNHEY and SVGAGI. The CDR3 is 13 amino acids. The CDR3 DNA sequence: TGTGCCAGCAGAAGAGCTATGGACACTGAAGCTTTCTTT. This encodes CASRRAMDTEAFF.

This sequence joins TRBV5-4 and TRBJ2-5; 11 positions agree with TRBD2. This CDR3 comprises 16 residues. The V gene end was trimmed by 4 bases and the J gene end by 4 bases; junction bases not matched to a gene: 9. The V gene's germline CDR1 is SGHNT and CDR2 YYREEE (reference sequence). Here the CDR3 DNA reads TGTGCCAGCAGCATACTTAGCGGGGGGGCCGGAGAGACCCAGTACTTC. It codes for CASSILSGGAGETQYF.

This chain connects TRBV2 to TRBJ1-5, with D uncertain. This CDR3 has 14 amino acids. The V gene's germline CDR1 is SNHLY and CDR2 FYNNEI. V was shortened by 4 bases and J by 5 bases, with 12 bases between the two germline ends. This CDR3 reads CASSGHSTDQPQHF. In nucleotides, the CDR3 is TGTGCCAGCAGTGGGCACAGCACTGATCAGCCCCAGCATTTT.

V gene TRBV3-1 (or the pseudogene TRBV3-2) combines with J gene TRBJ2-2; 7 nucleotides match TRBD1. Trimming took 1 base from V and 4 from J; bases not matched to a gene: 3. The germline CDR1 and CDR2 sequences are LGHDT and YNNKEL (reference sequence). The CDR3 length is 15 residues. The CDR3 DNA reads TGTGCCAGCAGCCAAGTACAGGGGACCACCGGGGAGCTGTTTTTT. As protein: CASSQVQGTTGELFF.

This chain joins TRBV24-1 and TRBJ1-1; D gene uncertain. Trimming cost V 4 bases and J 3 bases, with 5 bases left between them. Per the germline V gene, CDR1 is KGHDR and CDR2 is SFDVKD. The CDR3 sequence is 12 residues long. In DNA form, the CDR3 reads TGTGCCACCAGTGAGCGGGACACTGAAGCTTTCTTT. Protein product: CATSERDTEAFF.

The chain joins TRBV3-1 (or the pseudogene TRBV3-2) to TRBJ1-2; possibly TRBD1 for D (5 bases). The germline CDR1 and CDR2 sequences are LGHDT and YNNKEL (reference sequence). Trimming shortened V by 4 bases and J by 2 bases, and 11 bases separated the two germline ends. This CDR3 region has 14 residues. CDR3 coding DNA: TGTGCCAGCAGCCCCGGGGGGGAGAACTATGGCTACACCTTC. Translation gives CASSPGGENYGYTF.

The chain links TRBV30 to TRBJ1-4, with TRBD1 matching over 7 bases. After removal of 0 bases from V and 5 bases from J, the junction contained 6 bases not matched to a gene. This CDR3 contains 15 residues. CDR1 is GTSNPN, CDR2 SVGIG, per germline (reference sequence). The CDR3 DNA sequence: TGTGCCTGGAGTGTATATGACAGGGAGAATGAAAAACTGTTTTTT. Encoded protein: CAWSVYDRENEKLFF.

The rearrangement links TRBV28 to TRBJ2-1; 10 positions agree with TRBD2. Looked up from germline, CDR1 is MDHEN and CDR2 is SYDVKM. The CDR3 has 15 residues. V shed 6 bases, J shed 1 base, and the junction held 3 bases outside the gene matches. The CDR3 bases are TGTGCCAGCAGGAGCGGGGGGGGTTCCTACAATGAGCAGTTCTTC. Amino acid sequence: CASRSGGGSYNEQFF.

J is TRBJ2-5 and V is TRBV5-4; 9 nucleotides align to TRBD2. V lost 4 bases and J lost 4; bases outside the gene matches: 11. The CDR3 runs 16 residues. Looked up from germline, CDR1 is SGHNT and CDR2 is YYREEE (reference sequence). The CDR3 loop is CASSLPPRGGSETQYF. The CDR3 DNA follows: TGTGCCAGCAGCCTACCCCCGCGGGGGGGCTCAGAGACCCAGTACTTC.

The chain combines TRBV19 with TRBJ2-5, with D tentatively TRBD2 (7 bases). This CDR3 contains 17 residues. V was pared by 3 bases and J by 2 bases, with 19 bases between. The germline V gene has CDR1 LNHDA and CDR2 SQIVND (reference sequence). The chain's CDR3 is CASSIGAGAPLQETQYF. Written as DNA, the CDR3 is TGTGCCAGTAGTATCGGGGCGGGGGCCCCCCTGCAAGAGACCCAGTACTTC.

This clone was seen a single time. The genes are TRBV5-1 and TRBJ2-6, with D perhaps TRBD1 (6 bases). The CDR3 consists of 15 residues. Deletions cut 1 base from V and 4 bases from J, with 9 bases between. The germline V gene encodes CDR1 SGHRS and CDR2 YFSETQ. The CDR3 sequence is CASSLQGPGANVLTF. As DNA, the CDR3 is TGCGCCAGCAGCTTGCAGGGGCCGGGGGCCAACGTCCTGACTTTC.

The rearrangement uses TRBV5-6 and TRBJ2-2, with 7 bases lining up with TRBD1. The CDR3 loop spans 16 amino acids. The germline V gene has CDR1 SGHDT and CDR2 YYEEEE. V lost 2 bases to trimming and J lost 3 bases; unmatched junction nucleotides: 7. The CDR3 protein is CASSFQGQSYTGELFF. DNA of the CDR3: TGTGCCAGCAGCTTCCAGGGACAGAGCTACACCGGGGAGCTGTTTTTT.

The rearrangement uses TRBV7-2 and TRBJ1-5, with D possibly TRBD1 on 5 matching bases. V lost 1 base, J lost 7 bases, and 11 bases lay in between. CDR1 SGHTA and CDR2 FQGNSA come from the germline V gene. This CDR3 has 14 amino acids. As DNA, the CDR3 is TGTGCCAGCAGCTTAGTCGCGGGGACCCAGCCCCAGCATTTT. Translating gives CASSLVAGTQPQHF. The full variable domain, rest sourced from reference TRBV7-2 and TRBJ1-5, is GAGVSQSPSNKVTEKGKDVELRCDPISGHTALYWYRQSLGQGLEFLIYFQGNSAPDKSGLPSDRFSAERTGGSVSTLTIQRTQQEDSAVYLCASSLVAGTQPQHFGDGTRLSIL.